This section outlines one TCR beta chain sequence together with its context. Its antigen remains unidentified. This record belongs to a study of OX40 agonist ivuxolimab in advanced cancers. Assay used: immunoSEQ multiplex PCR; TCRdb lists only in-frame clones, some missing. The repertoire holds 70,000 to 75,000 clones, just over 85% seen once, with approximately 2.6% in the top ten. The germline gives CDR1 SGHRS, CDR2 YFSETQ. V lost 5 bases and J lost 0, with 12 bases in between. The length of the CDR3 is 15 residues. Study outcomes and limitations: Expanded clones were, on average, more numerous among CD8+ T cells than CD4+.

The chain recombines TRBV5-1 with TRBJ2-1; no definite D call. The input for sequencing was CD4+ or CD8+ T cells sorted from blood, taken in a trial of the OX40 agonist ivuxolimab. This clonotype was sampled from an adult with an advanced solid tumor such as melanoma, head and neck, liver or kidney cancer. This CDR3 is CASRLSMDSYNEQFF. The DNA for the CDR3 is TGCGCCAGCAGACTGTCTATGGACTCCTACAATGAGCAGTTCTTC.